These 30 T cell receptor beta chains were all obtained from the same sample, sequenced in a study of blood T cell repertoires in COVID-19. Sequencing used immunoSEQ multiplex PCR; TCRdb keeps in-frame clones, though not all of them. The sample yields roughly 75,000 clones, approximately 87% seen once. Sequencing used peripheral blood. These TCRs come from a man of 80 years or more in a cohort sampled during active COVID-19.

The chain uses TRBV5-1 and TRBJ2-2, with TRBD2 identical over 10 bases. Germline V CDR1 and CDR2: SGHRS, YFSETQ. Trimming removed 5 bases from V and 4 bases from J; junction bases left unmatched: 8. The CDR3 is 16 amino acids. The CDR3 DNA sequence: TGCGCCAGCAGTTCCGTAGCGGGGGGACCCACCGGGGAGCTGTTTTTT. Translation: CASSSVAGGPTGELFF.

This chain connects TRBV3-1 (or the pseudogene TRBV3-2) to TRBJ1-2; 7 bases agree with TRBD1. The CDR3 has 17 residues. V shed 0 bases, J shed 11 bases, and the junction held 18 bases outside the gene matches. The germline gives CDR1 LGHDT, CDR2 YNNKEL (reference sequence). The DNA of the CDR3 is TGTGCCAGCAGCCAAGACCTGACGTCATTCGGGACAGTTGGTTACACCTTC. This translates into CASSQDLTSFGTVGYTF.

CDR3 region: CASSQPGTGVVETQYF. In nucleotides, the CDR3 is TGCGCCAGCAGCCAACCCGGGACAGGGGTTGTGGAGACCCAGTACTTC. The chain has TRBV4-1 and TRBJ2-5; 10 positions agree with TRBD1. CDR3 length: 16 amino acids. CDR1 is MGHRA and CDR2 is YSYEKL in the germline V gene. V shed 2 bases and J 5 bases; nucleotides not matched to a gene: 8.

The chain carries TRBV3-1 (or the pseudogene TRBV3-2) and TRBJ1-4, with 9 bases that match TRBD1. Germline V CDR1 and CDR2: LGHDT, YNNKEL (reference sequence). This CDR3 spans 14 amino acids. V trimming: 5 bases; J trimming: 7 bases; junction bases outside the gene matches: 5. In DNA, the CDR3 is TGTGCCAGCAGCGGAACAGGGGGCAGTGAAAAACTGTTTTTT. Translation gives CASSGTGGSEKLFF.

In this sample, this clone turned up a few times. The chain couples TRBV4-1 to TRBJ2-5; 11 nucleotides match TRBD1. With 4 bases clipped from V and 0 bases from J, the junction kept 1 base outside the gene matches. This CDR3 region has 15 residues. The germline CDR1 and CDR2 sequences are MGHRA and YSYEKL. The CDR3 here is CASSRGQGDQETQYF. In DNA, the CDR3 is TGCGCCAGCAGCCGGGGACAGGGGGACCAAGAGACCCAGTACTTC.

The chain recombines TRBV5-5 with TRBJ1-2, with D possibly matching TRBD1 (5 bases). V shed 4 bases and J shed 6 bases, with 13 bases lying between them. CDR3 size: 13 residues. The germline V gene has CDR1 SGHKS and CDR2 YYEKEE (reference sequence). The CDR3 region has the DNA TGTGCCAGCAGCGCCCAGTTGGGGCATGGCTACACCTTC. Its translation is CASSAQLGHGYTF.

The V gene is TRBV9, the J gene TRBJ2-3; D is undetermined. Trimming pared 0 bases from V and 0 bases from J, leaving 11 bases between. Germline CDR1 reads SGDLS; CDR2 reads YYNGEE. The CDR3 loop spans 16 amino acids. The CDR3 sequence is CASSVGSGWSTDTQYF. The DNA for the CDR3 is TGTGCCAGCAGCGTAGGTTCAGGTTGGAGCACAGATACGCAGTATTTT.

The genes are TRBV4-1 and TRBJ2-7; 7 nucleotides match TRBD1. This CDR3 comprises 15 residues. Germline V gives CDR1 MGHRA, CDR2 YSYEKL. V lost 4 bases and J lost 0; bases outside the gene matches: 6. The chain's CDR3 is CASSLQTGSSYEQYF. The CDR3 nucleotides are TGCGCCAGCAGCCTACAGACAGGGAGCTCCTACGAGCAGTACTTC.

This chain connects TRBV5-4 to TRBJ2-3; 15 bases are a match to TRBD2. V was clipped by 4 bases and J by 3 bases; unmatched bases: 6. This CDR3 comprises 17 residues. Germline V lookup: CDR1 SGHNT, CDR2 YYREEE (reference sequence). CDR3 amino acids: CASSRTSGGGRTDTQYF. The DNA for the CDR3 is TGTGCCAGCAGCCGGACTAGCGGGGGGGGGAGAACAGATACGCAGTATTTT. The whole variable domain, remainder taken from reference TRBV5-4 and TRBJ2-3, is ETGVTQSPTHLIKTRGQQVTLRCSSQSGHNTVSWYQQALGQGPQFIFQYYREEENGRGNFPPRFSGLQFPNYSSELNVNALELDDSALYLCASSRTSGGGRTDTQYFGPGTRLTVL.

The chain uses TRBV7-2 and TRBJ2-3; D gene uncertain. Germline CDR1 is SGHTA and CDR2 is FQGNSA. The CDR3 contains 14 residues. V was shortened by 1 base and J by 1 base, with 6 bases between the two germline ends. CDR3 coding DNA: TGTGCCAGCAGCTTAGAACTACGCACAGATACGCAGTATTTT. This sequence encodes CASSLELRTDTQYF.

This chain links TRBV19 with TRBJ2-2, with D possibly being TRBD1 (5 bases). The CDR3 has 16 residues. The germline CDR1 and CDR2 sequences are LNHDA and SQIVND (reference sequence). Deletions cut 3 bases from V and 1 base from J, with 12 bases between. The CDR3 DNA is TGTGCCAGTAGTATTCCAGGGTTGGGGAACACCGGGGAGCTGTTTTTT. It is translated as CASSIPGLGNTGELFF. The whole variable domain, filled in from reference TRBV19 and TRBJ2-2, reads DGGITQSPKYLFRKEGQNVTLSCEQNLNHDAMYWYRQDPGQGLRLIYYSQIVNDFQKGDIAEGYSVSREKKESFPLTVTSAQKNPTAFYLCASSIPGLGNTGELFFGEGSRLTVL.

The V gene is TRBV19, the J gene TRBJ1-4; D uncertain. Germline CDR1 and CDR2: LNHDA and SQIVND (reference sequence). V lost 6 bases and J lost 7, with 9 bases in between. The CDR3 runs to 12 residues. CDR3 sequence reads: CASRPKSEKLFF. The CDR3 DNA reads TGTGCCAGTAGACCTAAAAGTGAAAAACTGTTTTTT.

The chain couples TRBV7-2 to TRBJ2-5; 9 bases line up with TRBD2. After removal of 2 bases from V and 2 bases from J, the junction contained 3 bases not matched to a gene. Germline loops: CDR1 SGHTA, CDR2 FQGNSA. The CDR3 contains 15 residues. The CDR3 nucleotides are TGTGCCAGCAGCTTACCTAGCGGGGCTCAAGAGACCCAGTACTTC. Translating it yields CASSLPSGAQETQYF.

J is TRBJ2-3 and V is TRBV7-2; no reliable D call. This CDR3 is 15 amino acids long. Germline V gives CDR1 SGHTA, CDR2 FQGNSA. Trimming shortened V by 1 base and J by 1 base, and 9 bases separated the two germline ends. The CDR3 region has the DNA TGTGCCAGCAGCTTAGAGGCCCGGGGCACAGATACGCAGTATTTT. Its protein is CASSLEARGTDTQYF.

The chain couples TRBV2 to TRBJ1-4, with 11 positions matching TRBD1. Germline V CDR1 and CDR2: SNHLY, FYNNEI. V lost 7 bases and J lost 7; bases outside the gene matches: 11. The CDR3 loop spans 16 amino acids. CDR3 loop: CASTPGQGAVVEKLFF. The DNA of the CDR3 is TGTGCCAGCACCCCTGGACAGGGGGCAGTGGTTGAAAAACTGTTTTTT.

This chain connects TRBV7-8 to TRBJ1-4; D not resolved. Germline values: CDR1 SGHVS, CDR2 FQNEAQ. V was cut by 0 bases and J by 4 bases, with 12 bases left in between. The CDR3 totals 16 residues. CDR3 residues: CASSLASAGRNEKLFF. CDR3 nucleotides: TGTGCCAGCAGCTTAGCGTCGGCAGGCCGTAATGAAAAACTGTTTTTT.

This chain uses TRBV7-9 with TRBJ1-4, with TRBD1 matching over 10 bases. J gave up 5 bases and V 5 bases, and 5 bases lay outside the gene matches. Germline CDR1 SEHNR, CDR2 FQNEAQ (reference sequence). The CDR3 totals 15 residues. As DNA, the CDR3 is TGTGCCAGCAGCCCAGGGACAGGGGAAAATGAAAAACTGTTTTTT. Protein product: CASSPGTGENEKLFF. Using reference TRBV7-9 and TRBJ1-4 for the parts outside the CDR3, the full variable domain is DTGVSQNPRHKITKRGQNVTFRCDPISEHNRLYWYRQTLGQGPEFLTYFQNEAQLEKSRLLSDRFSAERPKGSFSTLEIQRTEQGDSAMYLCASSPGTGENEKLFFGSGTQLSVL.

The rearrangement uses TRBV5-1 and TRBJ1-2; TRBD1 matches at 8 bases. This CDR3 has 15 residues. The ends lost 0 bases at V and 2 bases at J; junction bases unmatched: 3. The V gene's germline CDR1 is SGHRS and CDR2 YFSETQ. The CDR3 reads CASSLVTGGNYGYTF. CDR3 DNA sequence: TGCGCCAGCAGCTTGGTCACAGGGGGGAACTATGGCTACACCTTC.

The chain has TRBV7-9 and TRBJ2-1; TRBD1 aligns across 11 bases. The CDR3 runs to 16 residues. Germline V CDR1 and CDR2: SEHNR, FQNEAQ (reference sequence). V shed 4 bases and J 9 bases; nucleotides not matched to a gene: 11. DNA of the CDR3: TGTGCCAGCAGCTCTACCGGGACAGGGGGGAGGGCTGAGCAGTTCTTC. Protein sequence: CASSSTGTGGRAEQFF. Using reference TRBV7-9 and TRBJ2-1 for the parts outside the CDR3, the full variable domain is DTGVSQNPRHKITKRGQNVTFRCDPISEHNRLYWYRQTLGQGPEFLTYFQNEAQLEKSRLLSDRFSAERPKGSFSTLEIQRTEQGDSAMYLCASSSTGTGGRAEQFFGPGTRLTVL.

The J gene is TRBJ2-3, the V gene TRBV5-4; 11 positions match TRBD2. V shed 1 base and J 5 bases; nucleotides not matched to a gene: 6. There are 16 residues in the CDR3. The germline gives CDR1 SGHNT, CDR2 YYREEE (reference sequence). The CDR3 coding sequence is TGTGCCAGCAGCTTGCAGCTAGCGGGGGGCAAAGATACGCAGTATTTT. This gives the protein CASSLQLAGGKDTQYF.

This sequence joins TRBV9 and TRBJ1-1, with D possibly being TRBD1 (5 bases). Trimming took 0 bases from V and 0 from J, leaving 9 bases between them. CDR3 length: 15 amino acids. Germline V lookup: CDR1 SGDLS, CDR2 YYNGEE. The CDR3 sequence is CASSVAGDLNTEAFF. The CDR3 nucleotides read TGTGCCAGCAGCGTAGCGGGGGACTTGAACACTGAAGCTTTCTTT.

The chain employs TRBV3-1 (or the pseudogene TRBV3-2) and TRBJ1-5; D gene ambiguous. Trimming shortened V by 3 bases and J by 6 bases, and 9 bases separated the two germline ends. In germline, CDR1 is LGHDT, CDR2 YNNKEL (reference sequence). This CDR3 region has 13 residues. The CDR3 here is CASSHGEIQPQHF. The DNA for the CDR3 is TGTGCCAGCAGCCATGGGGAGATTCAGCCCCAGCATTTT.

This clone was observed a handful of times. The V gene is TRBV24-1, the J gene TRBJ1-5; maybe TRBD1 (5 bases). The CDR3 is 12 residues long. Germline V CDR1 and CDR2: KGHDR, SFDVKD. Deletions cut 9 bases from V and 0 bases from J, with 5 bases between. The CDR3 DNA reads as TGTGCCACCCAGGGTAGCAATCAGCCCCAGCATTTT. Protein: CATQGSNQPQHF.

The rearrangement uses TRBV7-2 and TRBJ2-1, with 8 bases aligning to TRBD1. Per the germline V gene, CDR1 is SGHTA and CDR2 is FQGNSA. Trimming at V came to 2 bases and at J to 3 bases, leaving 6 bases not matched to a gene. The CDR3 length is 16 residues. CDR3: CASSLRTGGFYNEQFF. For the CDR3, the DNA is TGTGCCAGCAGCTTAAGAACAGGGGGGTTCTACAATGAGCAGTTCTTC.

V usage is TRBV10-3 and J usage is TRBJ2-2; 9 bases map to TRBD2. The CDR3 is made up of 17 amino acids. The J segment lost 0 bases and the V segment lost 0 bases, leaving 2 bases of the junction unmatched. The germline gives CDR1 ENHRY, CDR2 SYGVKD. CDR3 region: CAISESPSGTNTGELFF. DNA for the CDR3: TGTGCCATCAGTGAGTCGCCTAGCGGGACGAACACCGGGGAGCTGTTTTTT.

The chain carries TRBV19 and TRBJ2-1; 10 bases are a match to TRBD2. V lost 6 bases to trimming and J lost 2 bases; unmatched junction nucleotides: 4. The CDR3 sequence is 15 residues long. Looked up from germline, CDR1 is LNHDA and CDR2 is SQIVND (reference sequence). DNA for the CDR3: TGTGCCAGTAGCCGAAGCGGGGGGGCCTACAATGAGCAGTTCTTC. This translates into CASSRSGGAYNEQFF.

This clone was counted between two and nine times. J is TRBJ2-5 and V is TRBV29-1; a possible D gene is TRBD2 (6 bases). The CDR3 totals 14 residues. The germline gives CDR1 SQVTM, CDR2 ANQGSEA. With 7 bases removed from V and 5 bases from J, the gap between germline ends came to 20 bases. In DNA form, the CDR3 reads TGCAGCGCCTCGGAGGGTCCCCTGGGCGAGACCCAGTACTTC. This translates into CSASEGPLGETQYF.

The J gene is TRBJ2-1, the V gene TRBV9, with 14 bases fitting TRBD2. The V gene's germline CDR1 is SGDLS and CDR2 YYNGEE. The CDR3 runs 14 residues. The ends lost 3 bases at V and 9 bases at J; junction bases unmatched: 2. The CDR3, as DNA: TGTGCCAGCAGCGGGACTAGCGGGGGGACTGAGCAGTTCTTC. The encoded protein is CASSGTSGGTEQFF.

This sequence joins TRBV29-1 and TRBJ1-1; D unresolved. The CDR3 has 11 amino acids. The germline V gene encodes CDR1 SQVTM and CDR2 ANQGSEA. V dropped 7 bases and J dropped 8 bases, with 14 bases sitting between them. The DNA for the CDR3 is TGCAGCGCCCAGTCGTGGGAGGAAGCTTTCTTT. Translated: CSAQSWEEAFF.

CDR3 loop: CASSIYVSYEQYF. The CDR3 DNA reads as TGTGCCAGTAGTATCTACGTCTCCTACGAGCAGTACTTC. The chain is built from TRBV19 and TRBJ2-7; no clear D. The CDR3 is made up of 13 amino acids. Between the trimmed V and J ends, which lost 3 bases and 0 bases, there was a span of 6 bases. The germline gives CDR1 LNHDA, CDR2 SQIVND (reference sequence).